This T cell receptor beta chain is drawn from a study of blood T cells in healthy people across ages. The CDR3 totals 14 residues. V was clipped by 8 bases and J by 4 bases; unmatched bases: 9. Primed by a sample-barcoded 5' primer and a J-beta primer mix, a second PCR proceeded for about 6 to 12 cycles. TCRdb reprocessed the 5' RACE reads with MiXCR, giving one entry per CDR3 protein. Here the sample spans hundreds of thousands of distinct CDR3 sequences, under 45% being singletons. The chain links TRBV12-3 or TRBV12-4 to TRBJ2-5; 8 bases fit TRBD1. The clonotype comes from a man in his fifties or sixties in good health. Sequences were obtained from blood. The CDR3 sequence: CASSNSGGGETQYF. The CDR3 region has the DNA TGTGCCAGCTCAAACTCAGGGGGCGGAGAGACCCAGTACTTC.